This T cell receptor (beta chain) originates from a study of shared clonotypes between healthy human individuals. Whole-study findings and limits: How much donors shared clonotypes was expected to be affected by sequencing depth. Sorted-subset sequencing, rarefaction showed, was incomplete despite large depth.

Worth noting for this clone: Its specificity is not known. Other DNA sequences within the sample encode an identical CDR3.

There are 14 residues in the CDR3. V lost 6 bases, J lost 6 bases, and 7 bases stayed unmatched. Germline V gene data show CDR1 as SEHNR and CDR2 as FQNEAQ (reference sequence). Repertoires were generated with immunoSEQ multiplex PCR, while TCRdb's copy carries only in-frame clones and drops some. Altogether a few million clones are present, around 94% being singletons, with the ten largest covering around 0.15%. The chain has TRBV7-9 and TRBJ2-7; 11 nucleotides agree with TRBD1. Sequencing used naive CD4+ T cells sorted from blood. Subset noted: CD45RA+ positively selected. The clonotype comes from a man aged 18 to 29 in good health. CDR3 sequence (DNA): TGTGCCAGCAGTCCCCGGACAGGGGGCTCCGAGCAGTACTTC. The encoded protein is CASSPRTGGSEQYF.